These T cell receptor beta chains were read from a single sample in a study of control samples from healthy donors and cancer patients. The protocol was immunoSEQ multiplex PCR, while the TCRdb copy is restricted to in-frame clones and leaves out a portion. Here the sample spans 150,000 or so clones, about 87% being singletons. Sequencing was performed on blood. Source of these receptors: a man aged 25-45 years in good health. The CDR3 runs from the conserved cysteine through the conserved F or W. Each record gives: V gene, D gene, clone size, J gene, CDR3 DNA, CDR3 protein. The D gene is left open where the match is weak. Part of the rows lack a size; the others show once, few, many or a class for expanded clones.

>TRBV2|.|.|TRBJ2-3
TGTGCCAGCAGTGAGGGGGGGCTGGTTACGCAGTATTTT
CASSEGGLVTQYF
>TRBV6-2/TRBV6-3|.|.|TRBJ2-3
TGTGCCAGCAGCCCATCGGGATTCTCGGATACGCAGTATTTT
CASSPSGFSDTQYF
>TRBV9|TRBD1|.|TRBJ1-2
TGTGCCAGCAGCGTGACAGGGGGCATTGGCTACACCTTC
CASSVTGGIGYTF
>TRBV9|TRBD2|few|TRBJ2-5
TGTGCCAGCAGCGTAGGAGTAGCGGGAGAACAAGAGACCCAGTACTTC
CASSVGVAGEQETQYF
>TRBV27|.|.|TRBJ2-1
TGTGCCAGCAGTCCCCGACGAGGGAATGAGCAGTTCTTC
CASSPRRGNEQFF
>TRBV28|.|.|TRBJ2-1
TGTGCCAGCACGACATTGGGTGGCCATGAGCAGTTCTTC
CASTTLGGHEQFF
>TRBV28|TRBD1|.|TRBJ2-1
TGTGCCAGCAGGTCGACAGGGAAATCCTTCAATGAGCAGTTCTTC
CASRSTGKSFNEQFF
>TRBV3-1/TRBV3-2|.|.|TRBJ2-7
TGTGCCAGCAGCCCCTTTCCTTACTACGAGCAGTACTTC
CASSPFPYYEQYF
>TRBV18|.|.|TRBJ1-5
TGTGCCAGCTCACGGCCGGGACCCGGCAATCAGCCCCAGCATTTT
CASSRPGPGNQPQHF
>TRBV18|.|.|TRBJ2-1
TGTGCCAGCTCACTAAGACAGGTATCCTACAATGAGCAGTTCTTC
CASSLRQVSYNEQFF
>TRBV27|.|once|TRBJ1-2
TGTGCCAGCAGTTTAGGGGAGGTGGGCTATGGCTACACCTTC
CASSLGEVGYGYTF
>TRBV11-2|.|.|TRBJ2-2
TGTGCCAGCAGTTTTATTAACACCGGGGAGCTGTTTTTT
CASSFINTGELFF
>TRBV11-3|TRBD2|.|TRBJ2-3
TGTGCCAGCAGCTTAGGGGGAGGGCGGGCAGATACGCAGTATTTT
CASSLGGGRADTQYF
>TRBV5-6|.|.|TRBJ2-7
TGTGCCAGCTGGGTTGCGGGTACCTACGAGCAGTACTTC
CASWVAGTYEQYF
>TRBV5-1|.|once|TRBJ2-1
TGCGCCAGCAGCTTGGTTCCGGGTTCCTACAATGAGCAGTTCTTC
CASSLVPGSYNEQFF
>TRBV6-5|.|.|TRBJ2-7
TGTGCCAGCAGTTACTTTGGGACCCACTCCTACGAGCAGTACTTC
CASSYFGTHSYEQYF
>TRBV18|.|.|TRBJ1-1
TGTGCCAGCTCACGGGACGGAAGGAACACTGAAGCTTTCTTT
CASSRDGRNTEAFF
>TRBV28|.|.|TRBJ2-5
TGTGCCAGCAGTTTACAGCACACCATGATCGGAGAGACCCAGTACTTC
CASSLQHTMIGETQYF
>TRBV6-1|.|.|TRBJ1-1
TGTGCCAGCAGTGAAAATCCGGGGACTGAAGCTTTCTTT
CASSENPGTEAFF
>TRBV19|.|.|TRBJ2-3
TGTGCCAGTGGAAGACAGGAGAGCACAGATACGCAGTATTTT
CASGRQESTDTQYF
>TRBV7-9|.|.|TRBJ2-1
TGTGCCAGCAGCGAGGGGGGCAATGAGCAGTTCTTC
CASSEGGNEQFF
>TRBV11-1|TRBD1|.|TRBJ2-7
TGTGCCAGCAGCTTAAGAATCGGGACAGGGTTTCACGAGCAGTACTTC
CASSLRIGTGFHEQYF
>TRBV7-2|.|.|TRBJ1-3
TGTGCCAGCAGCTTAGCGGGCTTCTCTGGAAACACCATATATTTT
CASSLAGFSGNTIYF
>TRBV11-3|.|.|TRBJ2-3
TGTGCCAGCAGCCCCTCAGGGAGTGGAGATACGCAGTATTTT
CASSPSGSGDTQYF
>TRBV28|TRBD1|.|TRBJ2-2
TGTGCCAGCAGTTTAGCCGGACAGGGATCTTCCGGGGAGCTGTTTTTT
CASSLAGQGSSGELFF
>TRBV7-9|TRBD1|.|TRBJ1-1
TGTGCCATGACAAGGGGGCCTAACACTGAAGCTTTCTTT
CAMTRGPNTEAFF
>TRBV19|.|.|TRBJ1-6
TGTGCCACCGGGGGGAGATATAATTCACCCCTCCACTTT
CATGGRYNSPLHF
>TRBV12-2|.|.|TRBJ1-3
TGTGCAAGTCGCTTCGTTCGGGGTCCTAGGGGGTGGGTCTCTGGAAACACCATATATTTT
CASRFVRGPRGWVSGNTIYF
>TRBV5-5|.|.|TRBJ1-2
TGTGCCAGCAGCTTGGAGGGGCACTATGGCTACACCTTC
CASSLEGHYGYTF
>TRBV3-1/TRBV3-2|.|.|TRBJ2-2
TGTGCCAGCAGCCAAGGATTCGCCGGGGAGCTGTTTTTT
CASSQGFAGELFF
>TRBV24-1|.|.|TRBJ2-1
TGTGCCACCAGTGAGTCCTCAGGGAGCTCCTACAATGAGCAGTTCTTC
CATSESSGSSYNEQFF
>TRBV29-1|.|.|TRBJ1-2
TGCAGCGTTGACGGTATCAACGGCGACTATGGCTACACCTTC
CSVDGINGDYGYTF
>TRBV19|.|.|TRBJ1-5
TGTGCCAGTAGTATCTTAGGCGGCAATCAGCCCCAGCATTTT
CASSILGGNQPQHF
>TRBV5-5|.|.|TRBJ1-1
TGTGCCAGCAGCTTGGGCCCGACTGAAGCTTTCTTT
CASSLGPTEAFF
>TRBV12-5|.|.|TRBJ2-2
TGTGCTAGTGGTTTTGATCAGACTCTATACACCGGGGAGCTGTTTTTT
CASGFDQTLYTGELFF
>TRBV6-5|.|once|TRBJ2-7
TGTGCCAGCAGTTACGGACGAGGTGACAGGAGGTACGAGCAGTACTTC
CASSYGRGDRRYEQYF
>TRBV11-2|.|once|TRBJ1-5
TGTGCCAGCAGCTTATCCCGGCTTCGGAATCAGCCCCAGCATTTT
CASSLSRLRNQPQHF
>TRBV19|.|.|TRBJ1-2
TGTGCCAGTAGTTACGGAGCTTCAAACTATGGCTACACCTTC
CASSYGASNYGYTF
>TRBV9|.|.|TRBJ1-1
TGTGCCAGCAGCGTCCCCGGGGAGAGAGCTTTCTTT
CASSVPGERAFF
>TRBV28|.|once|TRBJ2-3
TGTGCCAGCAGCCCCGGCTCGGCGGGCACAGATACGCAGTATTTT
CASSPGSAGTDTQYF
>TRBV19|TRBD2|.|TRBJ2-1
TGTGCCAGTAGTATATTGGGGGTCGGCGGGAGTTCCTACAATGAGCAGTTCTTC
CASSILGVGGSSYNEQFF
>TRBV7-2|.|.|TRBJ2-7
TGTGCCAGCAGCTTAGGAGCGGATTCTCACTACGAGCAGTACTTC
CASSLGADSHYEQYF
>TRBV7-9|.|once|TRBJ1-1
TGTGCCAGCAGCTTAGGCCAGATCACTGAAGCTTTCTTT
CASSLGQITEAFF
>TRBV6-4|TRBD2|once|TRBJ2-1
TGTGCCAGCAGTGTGGAGAGCGGGGGAGGTTATGAGCAGTTCTTC
CASSVESGGGYEQFF
>TRBV9|TRBD2|.|TRBJ2-7
TGTGCCAGCAGCCTCAGCGGGAGGAGCTCCTACGAGCAGTACTTC
CASSLSGRSSYEQYF
>TRBV14|.|.|TRBJ1-2
TGTGCCAGCAGAGGCAGAAACTATGGCTACACCTTC
CASRGRNYGYTF
>TRBV3-1/TRBV3-2|.|.|TRBJ1-1
TGTGCCAGCAGCCTCAGGGGTTTTGAAGCTTTCTTT
CASSLRGFEAFF
>TRBV29-1|TRBD1|.|TRBJ1-1
TGCAGCGCTCTGACAGGGACGAACACTGAAGCTTTCTTT
CSALTGTNTEAFF